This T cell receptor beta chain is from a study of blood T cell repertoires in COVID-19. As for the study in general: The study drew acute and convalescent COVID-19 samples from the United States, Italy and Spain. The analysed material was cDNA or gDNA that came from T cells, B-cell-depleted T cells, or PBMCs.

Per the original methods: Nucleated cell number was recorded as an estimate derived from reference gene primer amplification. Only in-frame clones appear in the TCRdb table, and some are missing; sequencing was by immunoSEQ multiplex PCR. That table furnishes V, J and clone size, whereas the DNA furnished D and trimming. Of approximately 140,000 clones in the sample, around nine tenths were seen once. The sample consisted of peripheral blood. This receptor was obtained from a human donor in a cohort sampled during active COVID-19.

The CDR3 spells CASSRTGTGGIKETQYF. CDR3 sequence (DNA): TGCGCCAGCAGCCGAACCGGGACAGGGGGCATCAAAGAGACCCAGTACTTC. V gene TRBV5-1 combines with J gene TRBJ2-5; 12 bases are shared with TRBD1. Germline V gives CDR1 SGHRS, CDR2 YFSETQ. V lost 4 bases to trimming and J lost 3 bases; unmatched junction nucleotides: 10. The CDR3 is 17 amino acids.